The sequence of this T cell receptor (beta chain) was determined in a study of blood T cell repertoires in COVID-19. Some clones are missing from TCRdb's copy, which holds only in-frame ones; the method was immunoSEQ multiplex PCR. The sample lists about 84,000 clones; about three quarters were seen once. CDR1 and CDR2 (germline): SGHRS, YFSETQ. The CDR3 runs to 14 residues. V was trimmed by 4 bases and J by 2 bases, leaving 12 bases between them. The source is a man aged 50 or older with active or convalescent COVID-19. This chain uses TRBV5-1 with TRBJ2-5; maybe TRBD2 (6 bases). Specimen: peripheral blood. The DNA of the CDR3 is TGCGCCAGCAGCCCCGGAGGGGCTCAAGAGACCCAGTACTTC. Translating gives CASSPGGAQETQYF.